These T cell receptor beta chains were read from a single sample in a study of tumor-infiltrating lymphocytes in primary liver carcinoma. Each CDR3 protein gets one entry after TCRdb re-called the multiplex PCR reads with MiXCR. The profile shows about 200,000 distinct CDR3 sequences, less than 70% of them singletons. The sample consisted of peripheral blood. These receptors were collected from an older woman with primary liver carcinoma and hepatitis B virus infection. Each CDR3 is given without its conserved first and last residue. The D gene is left open where the match is weak.

>TRBV6-6|TRBD2|13|TRBJ2-3
ASSPSGGRGDTQY
>TRBV5-6|.|14|TRBJ1-6
ASSRLPWQGNSPLH
>TRBV4-1|.|18|TRBJ2-6
ASSQDLFNRFESGANVLT
>TRBV6-5|.|17|TRBJ1-1
ASSYSIRTGRTKNSEAF
>TRBV6-5|.|12|TRBJ2-1
ASSPDRRGNEQF
>TRBV5-1|.|12|TRBJ2-7
ASSLAPVANEQY
>TRBV6-1|TRBD2|17|TRBJ2-3
ASSEVGPSGTASTDTQY
>TRBV7-8|.|14|TRBJ1-1
ASSLRGGVLNTEAF
>TRBV29-1|.|11|TRBJ1-2
SFETEIDYGYT
>TRBV14|TRBD1|12|TRBJ2-7
ASSSGTGDYEQY
>TRBV4-1|.|13|TRBJ1-1
ASSQSPGIDTEAF
>TRBV5-4|TRBD1|12|TRBJ1-2
ASSLNRGDYGYT
>TRBV29-1|TRBD2|14|TRBJ2-1
SVVKLAGASANEQF
>TRBV4-2|.|15|TRBJ2-7
ASSQEGPGSLSYEQY
>TRBV29-1|.|12|TRBJ2-3
SVDVAGHPGTQY
>TRBV11-2|TRBD2|15|TRBJ2-5
ASSLGLAGQNHETQY
>TRBV24-1|.|13|TRBJ2-5
ATSDFDHRRETQY
>TRBV29-1|TRBD1|13|TRBJ1-1
SVERQGRRNTEAF
>TRBV28|.|10|TRBJ1-4
AYVRTNEKLF
>TRBV12-3/TRBV12-4|.|11|TRBJ2-3
ASSLYIGDTQY
>TRBV6-1|.|13|TRBJ2-7
ASSEDPRKVYEQY
>TRBV11-2|.|16|TRBJ2-1
ASSSPRTGSTKGNEQF
>TRBV25-1|.|12|TRBJ1-5
ASSGSTGLGPQH
>TRBV11-1|.|12|TRBJ2-7
TSSPNQMGSEQY
>TRBV6-6|.|10|TRBJ2-1
ASRAGDNGRF
>TRBV11-2|.|10|TRBJ2-7
ASSSRVLVQY
>TRBV25-1|.|15|TRBJ2-5
ASSVRAVSAFQETQY
>TRBV6-5|TRBD2|12|TRBJ2-1
ASRSGTSRSELF
>TRBV11-3|TRBD1|14|TRBJ1-6
ASSSTRDSNNSSLH
>TRBV20-1|.|12|TRBJ1-5
SARVDRNNQPQH
>TRBV5-1|.|12|TRBJ2-3
ASSFGGVADTQY
>TRBV6-2/TRBV6-3|.|10|TRBJ1-1
ASSNREGLAF
>TRBV29-1|TRBD2|13|TRBJ2-1
SVDLNSGTDNEQF
>TRBV24-1|TRBD2|14|TRBJ2-5
ATSDFQREGRETQY
>TRBV5-4|.|11|TRBJ2-3
ASSWDGRDTQY
>TRBV29-1|.|16|TRBJ2-3
SVDALGRVGVSTDTRY
>TRBV24-1|.|15|TRBJ2-3
ATSDPGRDRSPDTQY
>TRBV5-1|.|15|TRBJ2-1
ASSSPRALPPPNEQF
>TRBV14|.|13|TRBJ2-7
ASSQDSWISYEQY
>TRBV11-2|.|11|TRBJ2-3
VSSLQGTDTQY
>TRBV12-3/TRBV12-4|.|11|TRBJ2-7
ANTRAGSYEQY
>TRBV5-1|.|13|TRBJ2-5
ASSLSLTGQETQY
>TRBV29-1|.|11|TRBJ1-2
SVSSPMGYGYT
>TRBV6-6|.|9|TRBJ2-1
ASRWTLEQF
>TRBV18|TRBD1|14|TRBJ2-1
ASSLSWDRGRDEQF
>TRBV12-3/TRBV12-4|.|12|TRBJ2-3
ASSLSAHRDTQY
>TRBV12-3/TRBV12-4|.|15|TRBJ1-1
VGSLRGGAIGNTEAF
>TRBV7-9|.|11|TRBJ1-4
AGKGVTNEKLF
>TRBV12-5|.|11|TRBJ2-3
ASGFYDTDTQY
>TRBV4-2|.|12|TRBJ2-3
AGTSRTSTDTQY
>TRBV20-1|.|10|TRBJ2-7
SARGNLGEQY
>TRBV11-2|.|12|TRBJ1-5
TSGNGHSNQPQH
>TRBV5-4|.|13|TRBJ2-3
ASSSHGQSTDTQY
>TRBV4-1|.|15|TRBJ1-5
ASSQAVLRDKNQPQQ
>TRBV24-1|TRBD1|13|TRBJ2-7
ATSDRQGGTYEQY